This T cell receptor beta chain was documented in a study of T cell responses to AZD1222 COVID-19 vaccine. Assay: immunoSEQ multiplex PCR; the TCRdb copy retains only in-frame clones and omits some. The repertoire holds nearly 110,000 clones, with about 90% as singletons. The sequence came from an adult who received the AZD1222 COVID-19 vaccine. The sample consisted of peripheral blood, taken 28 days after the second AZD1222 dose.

CDR3 sequence: CASTGQGRSPLHF. The CDR3 coding sequence is TGTGCCAGCACCGGACAGGGGAGATCACCCCTCCACTTT. The chain combines TRBV12-3 or TRBV12-4 with TRBJ1-6; 9 nucleotides align to TRBD1. J was trimmed by 10 bases and V by 7 bases; bases with no gene match: 5. There are 13 residues in the CDR3.